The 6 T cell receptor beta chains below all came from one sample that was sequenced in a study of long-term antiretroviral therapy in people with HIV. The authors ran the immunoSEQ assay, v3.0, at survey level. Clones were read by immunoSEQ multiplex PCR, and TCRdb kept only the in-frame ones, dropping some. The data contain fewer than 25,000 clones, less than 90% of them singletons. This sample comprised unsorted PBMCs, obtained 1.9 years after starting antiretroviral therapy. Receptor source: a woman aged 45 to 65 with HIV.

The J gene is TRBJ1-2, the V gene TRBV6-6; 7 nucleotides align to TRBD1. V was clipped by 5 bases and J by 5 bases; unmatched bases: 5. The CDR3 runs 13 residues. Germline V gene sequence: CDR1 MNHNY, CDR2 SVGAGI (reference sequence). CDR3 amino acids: CASSRDRLYGYTF. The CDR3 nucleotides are TGTGCCAGCAGTCGGGACAGACTATATGGCTACACCTTC.

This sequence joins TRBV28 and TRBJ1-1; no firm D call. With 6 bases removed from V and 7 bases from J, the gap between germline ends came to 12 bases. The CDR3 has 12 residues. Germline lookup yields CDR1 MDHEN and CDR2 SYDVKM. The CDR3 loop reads CASSRGHLEAFF. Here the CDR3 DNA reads TGTGCCAGCAGCCGAGGGCACCTTGAAGCTTTCTTT. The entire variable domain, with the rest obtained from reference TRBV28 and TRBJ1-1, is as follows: DVKVTQSSRYLVKRTGEKVFLECVQDMDHENMFWYRQDPGLGLRLIYFSYDVKMKEKGDIPEGYSVSREKKERFSLILESASTNQTSMYLCASSRGHLEAFFGQGTRLTVV.

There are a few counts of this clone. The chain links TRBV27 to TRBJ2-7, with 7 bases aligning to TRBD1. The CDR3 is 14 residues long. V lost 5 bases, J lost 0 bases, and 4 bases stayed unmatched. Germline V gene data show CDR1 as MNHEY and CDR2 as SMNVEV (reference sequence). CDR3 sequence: CASSQRDSSYEQYF. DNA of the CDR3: TGTGCCAGCAGTCAAAGGGACAGCTCCTACGAGCAGTACTTC.

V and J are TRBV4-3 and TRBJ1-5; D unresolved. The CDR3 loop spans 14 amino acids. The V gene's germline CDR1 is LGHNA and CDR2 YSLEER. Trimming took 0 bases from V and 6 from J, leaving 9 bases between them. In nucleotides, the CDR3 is TGCGCCAGCAGCCAAGATACGGGGAGTCAGCCCCAGCATTTT. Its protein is CASSQDTGSQPQHF.

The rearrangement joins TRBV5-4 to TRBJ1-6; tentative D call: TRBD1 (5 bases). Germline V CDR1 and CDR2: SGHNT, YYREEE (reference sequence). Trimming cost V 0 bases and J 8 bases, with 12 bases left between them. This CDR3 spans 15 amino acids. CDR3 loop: CASSLGVPGDSPLHF. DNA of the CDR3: TGTGCCAGCAGCTTGGGGGTTCCGGGGGATTCACCCCTCCACTTT.

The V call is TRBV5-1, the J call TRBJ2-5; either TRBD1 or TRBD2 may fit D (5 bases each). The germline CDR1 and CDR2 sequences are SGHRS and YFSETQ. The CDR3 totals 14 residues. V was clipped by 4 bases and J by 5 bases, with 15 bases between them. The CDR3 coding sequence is TGCGCCAGCAGCCCATCGACAGTAGCGGAGACCCAGTACTTC. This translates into CASSPSTVAETQYF.